Reported below is one TCR beta chain. As yet, its antigen is unknown. Germline loops: CDR1 GTSNPN, CDR2 SVGIG (reference sequence). This CDR3 has 14 residues. Unmatched junction bases numbered 6, after V lost 0 bases and J lost 6 bases. Random hexamers were used to reverse transcribe an amount of roughly 0.5 to 1 ug RNA. It was immunoSEQ multiplex PCR that amplified TCR beta CDR3 across 54 Vbeta and 13 Jbeta. TCRdb re-called the immunoSEQ multiplex PCR reads through MiXCR, storing one row per CDR3 protein. This sample has 150,000 to 200,000 distinct CDR3 sequences, with over 90% found just once. The data are from a study of CD8 T cells in Susac syndrome. Sequencing targeted TCR beta in blood CD8+ and CD4+ T cells. Patients with stable or active relapsing-remitting disease, all of them treatment-naive, made up the multiple sclerosis controls. Broader study findings: It was acknowledged by the study that relatively few individuals were included in its TCR sequencing and HLA analysis.

The rearrangement links TRBV30 to TRBJ2-7; TRBD2 agrees at 9 bases. The sequence derives from a human donor with multiple sclerosis. The sequencing input was CD4+ T cells from PBMCs. As DNA, the CDR3 is TGTGCCTGGAGTGTACTTAGCGGGAGTGGCGAGCAGTACTTC. It translates to CAWSVLSGSGEQYF.